This T cell receptor beta chain was recovered during a study of cytomegalovirus exposure and HLA in healthy donors. Use of 60 Vbeta and 13 Jbeta primers characterized the PCR. Sequenced by immunoSEQ multiplex PCR; TCRdb stores in-frame clones only, minus some. The sample holds over 150,000 clones, 65% to 90% seen once. The specimen was PBMCs. This clonotype was sampled from a man between 45 and 60 years old in good health and CMV-seropositive.

CDR3 sequence (DNA): TGTGCCAGCAGTTTTAAAAGGGGGCACACTGAAGCTTTCTTT. Protein: CASSFKRGHTEAFF. The J gene is TRBJ1-1, the V gene TRBV28; 7 nucleotides align to TRBD1. This CDR3 is 14 amino acids long. V dropped 3 bases and J dropped 3; count of bases not matched to a gene: 4. CDR1 is MDHEN, CDR2 SYDVKM, per germline. Full variable domain (outside the CDR3, taken from reference TRBV28 and TRBJ1-1): DVKVTQSSRYLVKRTGEKVFLECVQDMDHENMFWYRQDPGLGLRLIYFSYDVKMKEKGDIPEGYSVSREKKERFSLILESASTNQTSMYLCASSFKRGHTEAFFGQGTRLTVV.